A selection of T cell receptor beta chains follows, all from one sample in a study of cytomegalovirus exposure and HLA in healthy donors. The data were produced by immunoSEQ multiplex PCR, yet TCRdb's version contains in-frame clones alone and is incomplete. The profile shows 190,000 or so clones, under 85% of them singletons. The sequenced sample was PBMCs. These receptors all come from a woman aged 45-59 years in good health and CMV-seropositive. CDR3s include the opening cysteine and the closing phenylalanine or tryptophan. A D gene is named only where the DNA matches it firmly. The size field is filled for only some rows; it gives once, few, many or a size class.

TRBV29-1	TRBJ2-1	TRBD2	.	TGCAGCGCTTTATCGAGACTAGCTATGGGTGAGCAGTTCTTC	CSALSRLAMGEQFF
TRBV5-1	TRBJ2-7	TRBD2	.	TGCGCCAGCAGCCCCCGTTGGACTAGCGGGGGGAACTACGTGCAGTACTTC	CASSPRWTSGGNYVQYF
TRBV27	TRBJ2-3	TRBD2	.	TGTGCCAGCAGGACTCTAGCGGGCAGCACAGATACGCAGTATTTT	CASRTLAGSTDTQYF
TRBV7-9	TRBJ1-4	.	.	TGTGCCAGCAGCCAAACAGAGAATGAAAAACTGTTTTTT	CASSQTENEKLFF
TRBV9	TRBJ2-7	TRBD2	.	TGTGCCAGCAGCGTAGTCAGCGGGGGGGCGAACGAGCAGTACTTC	CASSVVSGGANEQYF
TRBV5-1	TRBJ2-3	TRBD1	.	TGCGCCAGCAGCGGGGGACAGGTGGACACAGATACGCAGTATTTT	CASSGGQVDTDTQYF
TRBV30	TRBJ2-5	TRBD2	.	TGTGCCTGGAGCGGACTAGCGGGGAAAGAGACCCAGTACTTC	CAWSGLAGKETQYF
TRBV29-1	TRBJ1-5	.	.	TGCAGCGTCCTGAGTAATAGCAATCAGCCCCAGCATTTT	CSVLSNSNQPQHF
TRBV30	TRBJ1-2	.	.	TGTGCCTGGAGTGTACTGGTCGGGGGGGGCTACACCTTC	CAWSVLVGGGYTF
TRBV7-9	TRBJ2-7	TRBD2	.	TGTGCCAGCAGCTTAGGCGGGGGGGCCGACGAGCAGTACTTC	CASSLGGGADEQYF
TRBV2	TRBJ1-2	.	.	TGTGCCAGCAGTGAAGAGACAGACTATGGCTACACCTTC	CASSEETDYGYTF
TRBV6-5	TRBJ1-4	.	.	TGTGCCAGCAGTTACGAAGGCCAGGGGTATGAAAAACTGTTTTTT	CASSYEGQGYEKLFF
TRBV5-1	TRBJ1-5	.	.	TGCGCCAGCAGCTACCCCCGGGCAGGGGTCCATCAGCCCCAGCATTTT	CASSYPRAGVHQPQHF
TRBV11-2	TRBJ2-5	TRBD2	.	TGTGCCAGCAGCCGTCCGGGACTAGAGGACCAAGAGACCCAGTACTTC	CASSRPGLEDQETQYF
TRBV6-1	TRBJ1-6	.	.	TGTGCCAGCAGTGAGCTAGGGGTTAGCTCCTATAATTCACCCCTCCACTTT	CASSELGVSSYNSPLHF
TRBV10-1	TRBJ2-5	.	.	TGCGCCAGCAGTGATCCCCGGAGGGAAGAGACCCAGTACTTC	CASSDPRREETQYF
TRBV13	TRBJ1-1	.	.	TGTGCCAGCAGCTCAGGCGGGGGGAGAAACACTGAAGCTTTCTTT	CASSSGGGRNTEAFF
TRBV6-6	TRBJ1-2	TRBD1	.	TGTGCCAGCACCCCTCTACAGGGGACCCATGGCTACACCTTC	CASTPLQGTHGYTF
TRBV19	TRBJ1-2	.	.	TGTGCCAGTAGTATCACTGGGGGCGGCTACACCTTC	CASSITGGGYTF
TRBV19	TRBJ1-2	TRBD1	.	TGTGCCAGTACCCCGGACAGGGGTTATGGCTACACCTTC	CASTPDRGYGYTF
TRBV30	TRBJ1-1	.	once	TGTGCCTGGAGTGTGGGGGGCACTGAAGCTTTCTTT	CAWSVGGTEAFF
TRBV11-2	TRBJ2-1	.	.	TGTGCCAGCCGTTTCCATCGGGATGAGCAGTTCTTC	CASRFHRDEQFF
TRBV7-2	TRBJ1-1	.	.	TGTGCCAGCAGCTTATACTGGGGGGGGAACACTGAAGCTTTCTTT	CASSLYWGGNTEAFF
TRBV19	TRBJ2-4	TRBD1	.	TGTGCCAGTAGTAGGGACAGGGTAACCAAAAACATTCAGTACTTC	CASSRDRVTKNIQYF
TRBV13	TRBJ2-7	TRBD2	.	TGTGCCAGCAGCTTGAGGGGACTAGCGGAGTACGAGCAGTACTTC	CASSLRGLAEYEQYF
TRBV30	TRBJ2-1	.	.	TGTGCCTGGACCCGGGACACCTACAATGAGCAGTTCTTC	CAWTRDTYNEQFF
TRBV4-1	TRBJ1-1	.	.	TGCGCCAGTCAGGCGATGAACACTGAAGCTTTCTTT	CASQAMNTEAFF
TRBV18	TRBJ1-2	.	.	TGTGCCAGCTCACCGAGCGCCTATGGCTACACCTTC	CASSPSAYGYTF
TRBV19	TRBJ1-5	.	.	TGTGCCAGTAGTCCAAAGGGGGGGAGTCAGCCCCAGCATTTT	CASSPKGGSQPQHF
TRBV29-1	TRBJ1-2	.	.	TGCAGCGTTGAAGACCCGGGACGGGGGAATGGCTACACCTTC	CSVEDPGRGNGYTF
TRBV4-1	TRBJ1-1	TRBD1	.	TGCGCCAGCAGCCTCGTCCTAGGGACAGTAGAAGCTTTCTTT	CASSLVLGTVEAFF
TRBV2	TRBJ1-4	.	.	TGTGCCAGCAGGAGGTTGGCGGAAACCGAAAAACTGTTTTTT	CASRRLAETEKLFF
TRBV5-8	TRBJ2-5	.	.	TGTGCCAGCAGCGGTAGGTGGGAGGAGACCCAGTACTTC	CASSGRWEETQYF
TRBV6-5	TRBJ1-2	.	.	TGTGCCAGCAGTTACTCACAGGTTGAATATGGCTACACCTTC	CASSYSQVEYGYTF
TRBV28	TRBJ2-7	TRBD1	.	TGTGCCAGCAGTTCACCCAGGACAGGGGAAGCCTACGAGCAGTACTTC	CASSSPRTGEAYEQYF
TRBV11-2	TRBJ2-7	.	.	TGTGCCAGCAGCTTAGTACAGGGGAGGTCCTACGAGCAGTACTTC	CASSLVQGRSYEQYF
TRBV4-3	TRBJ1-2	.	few	TGCGCCAGCAGCCAAGGTCTCGGGGACTATGGCTACACCTTC	CASSQGLGDYGYTF
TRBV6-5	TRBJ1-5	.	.	TGTGCCAGCAGTTACTCGAACAGAAATAATCAGCCCCAGCATTTT	CASSYSNRNNQPQHF
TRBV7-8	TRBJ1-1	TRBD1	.	TGTGCCAGCAGCTACGGACAGGGGAGGACTGAAGCTTTCTTT	CASSYGQGRTEAFF
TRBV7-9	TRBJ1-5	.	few	TGTGCCAGCAGCCCAGGAGGAGGTGGTCAGCCCCAGCATTTT	CASSPGGGGQPQHF
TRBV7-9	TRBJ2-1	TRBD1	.	TGTGCCAGCAGCCCGATGGGACAGAATATCAATGAGCAGTTCTTC	CASSPMGQNINEQFF